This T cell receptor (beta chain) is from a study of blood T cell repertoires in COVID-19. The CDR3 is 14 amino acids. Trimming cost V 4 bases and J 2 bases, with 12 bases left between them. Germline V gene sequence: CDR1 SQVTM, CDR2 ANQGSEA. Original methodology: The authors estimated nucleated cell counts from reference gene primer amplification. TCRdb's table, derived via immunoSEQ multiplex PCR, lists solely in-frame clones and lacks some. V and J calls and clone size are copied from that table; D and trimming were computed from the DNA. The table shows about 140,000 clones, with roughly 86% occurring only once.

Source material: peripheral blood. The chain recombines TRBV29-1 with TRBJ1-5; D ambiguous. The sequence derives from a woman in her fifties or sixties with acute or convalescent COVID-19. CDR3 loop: CSVAYTAGNQPQHF. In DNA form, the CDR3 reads TGCAGCGTTGCGTACACAGCGGGCAATCAGCCCCAGCATTTT.